These 22 T cell receptor beta chains originate from one sample sequenced in a study of blood T cell repertoires in COVID-19. The data were produced by immunoSEQ multiplex PCR, yet TCRdb's version contains in-frame clones alone and is incomplete. The sample has about 310,000 clones; 89% are singletons. Sequencing used PBMCs or T cells enriched from blood (not recorded which). The receptors derive from a woman between 25 and 40 years old who had recovered from COVID-19.

The chain is built from TRBV7-9 and TRBJ1-2; 8 nucleotides agree with TRBD1. The J segment lost 5 bases and the V segment lost 5 bases, leaving 13 bases of the junction unmatched. Germline V gene lookup returns CDR1 SEHNR and CDR2 FQNEAQ (reference sequence). The CDR3 has 16 amino acids. CDR3 protein: CASSPGQGARRYGYTF. CDR3 DNA sequence: TGTGCCAGCAGCCCCGGGCAGGGGGCGCGTCGATATGGCTACACCTTC.

The CDR3 coding sequence is TGTGCCAGCAGCCCCGGGACAGCAAGCAATCAGCCCCAGCATTTT. Amino acids: CASSPGTASNQPQHF. The chain is built from TRBV7-9 and TRBJ1-5, with 7 positions matching TRBD1. J gave up 1 base and V 5 bases, and 5 bases lay outside the gene matches. CDR1 is SEHNR and CDR2 is FQNEAQ in the germline V gene (reference sequence). CDR3 length: 15 amino acids.

The gene calls are TRBV27 and TRBJ1-5, with TRBD1 identical over 11 bases. V shed 6 bases and J 2 bases; nucleotides not matched to a gene: 15. The CDR3 contains 19 residues. CDR1 MNHEY and CDR2 SMNVEV come from the germline V gene (reference sequence). The DNA for the CDR3 is TGTGCCAGCAGCCGGACAGGGGGCGTAAGTTTCTTCGGCAATCAGCCCCAGCATTTT. Translation: CASSRTGGVSFFGNQPQHF.

The rearrangement uses TRBV28 and TRBJ2-7; no reliable D call. The V end was cut by 2 bases, the J end by 0 bases, with 8 bases between. Germline assignment: CDR1 MDHEN and CDR2 SYDVKM. The CDR3 spans 14 residues. In DNA form, the CDR3 reads TGTGCCAGCAGTTTACCGCGGAGCTCCTACGAGCAGTACTTC. Its translation is CASSLPRSSYEQYF.

V and J are TRBV6-5 and TRBJ1-2; 11 positions match TRBD1. The CDR3 is 15 amino acids. The V and J ends lost 6 bases and 1 base, in that order; junction bases with no gene match: 4. Germline V CDR1 and CDR2: MNHEY, SVGAGI. CDR3 sequence reads: CASRTGTGGNYGYTF. In DNA, the CDR3 is TGTGCCAGCAGAACTGGGACAGGGGGTAACTATGGCTACACCTTC.

The chain carries TRBV7-9 and TRBJ1-1; TRBD1 aligns across 7 bases. The CDR3 spans 14 residues. V shed 5 bases, J shed 1 base, and the junction held 4 bases outside the gene matches. Germline CDR1 is SEHNR and CDR2 is FQNEAQ (reference sequence). The CDR3 DNA reads as TGTGCCAGCAGCCTAGGGACAGCGAACACTGAAGCTTTCTTT. Protein product: CASSLGTANTEAFF.

CDR3 in DNA: TGTGCCAGCAGCTTAGAGGGACTAGGTCTCGAGCAGTACTTC. As protein: CASSLEGLGLEQYF. The rearrangement joins TRBV7-6 to TRBJ2-7, with 8 bases fitting TRBD2. Trimming took 1 base from V and 6 from J; bases not matched to a gene: 5. CDR3 length equals 14 residues. The germline V gene has CDR1 SGHVS and CDR2 FNYEAQ.

This rearrangement joins TRBV3-1 (or the pseudogene TRBV3-2) to TRBJ2-5; D is undetermined. With 3 bases removed from V and 5 bases from J, the gap between germline ends came to 7 bases. Germline CDR1 is LGHDT and CDR2 is YNNKEL (reference sequence). The CDR3 length is 12 residues. CDR3: CASSQGPETQYF. CDR3 nucleotides: TGTGCCAGCAGCCAGGGCCCGGAGACCCAGTACTTC.

The chain joins TRBV20-1 to TRBJ2-3; no reliable D call. V lost 3 bases to trimming and J lost 5 bases, with 15 bases between them. CDR1 and CDR2 from the germline V gene are DFQATT and SNEGSKA (reference sequence). The CDR3 runs to 14 residues. The CDR3 region is CSASLPYSGDTQYF. The CDR3, as DNA: TGCAGTGCTAGTCTTCCATATAGTGGAGATACGCAGTATTTT.

This chain connects TRBV7-2 to TRBJ1-2, with D unclear. With 5 bases removed from V and 5 bases from J, the gap between germline ends came to 18 bases. Germline lookup yields CDR1 SGHTA and CDR2 FQGNSA. This CDR3 region has 15 residues. In nucleotides, the CDR3 is TGTGCCAGCAGCAGCGTTGTGCGGGCCCTGTATGGCTACACCTTC. It is translated as CASSSVVRALYGYTF.

The rearrangement links TRBV12-3 or TRBV12-4 to TRBJ2-7; D is uncertain. The CDR3 is 12 residues long. Trimming shortened V by 1 base and J by 3 bases, and 4 bases separated the two germline ends. In nucleotides, the CDR3 is TGTGCCAGCAGTTTAGAGAGCTACGAGCAGTACTTC. As protein: CASSLESYEQYF.

The V and J genes are TRBV7-9 and TRBJ1-4; 8 positions match TRBD1. Trimming at V came to 5 bases and at J to 0 bases, leaving 8 bases not matched to a gene. Germline V gives CDR1 SEHNR, CDR2 FQNEAQ (reference sequence). The CDR3 sequence is 17 residues long. CDR3 loop: CASSNRDRLATNEKLFF. The CDR3 DNA reads as TGTGCCAGCAGCAACCGGGACAGGCTTGCAACTAATGAAAAACTGTTTTTT.

The chain links TRBV20-1 to TRBJ2-7; TRBD2 matches 12 bases. This CDR3 has 18 residues. The ends lost 3 bases at V and 6 bases at J; junction bases unmatched: 18. The germline gives CDR1 DFQATT, CDR2 SNEGSKA (reference sequence). CDR3 loop: CSASTTSGRPLGRREQYF. The CDR3, as DNA: TGCAGTGCTAGTACCACTAGCGGGAGGCCCCTAGGGCGGCGCGAGCAGTACTTC.

The rearrangement joins TRBV2 to TRBJ1-4; D may be TRBD1 (5 bases). The CDR3 has 13 amino acids. Germline V gene sequence: CDR1 SNHLY, CDR2 FYNNEI. V was shortened by 5 bases and J by 7 bases, with 11 bases between the two germline ends. The CDR3 spells CASSLQGSEKLFF. The CDR3 DNA follows: TGTGCCAGCAGTCTCCAGGGCAGTGAAAAACTGTTTTTT.

This chain connects TRBV4-2 to TRBJ2-7; 8 bases are shared with TRBD1. Germline CDR1 LGHNA, CDR2 YNFKEQ. The trim removed 6 bases at V and 2 bases at J, leaving 6 bases unmatched. The CDR3 has 14 amino acids. In DNA, the CDR3 is TGTGCCAGCAGACCGACAGGGGCACCCTACGAGCAGTACTTC. This gives the protein CASRPTGAPYEQYF.

The rearrangement links TRBV6-5 to TRBJ2-1; 9 bases are shared with TRBD2. CDR3 length: 15 residues. Germline CDR1 is MNHEY and CDR2 is SVGAGI. V shed 0 bases, J shed 7 bases, and the junction held 4 bases outside the gene matches. The CDR3 DNA is TGTGCCAGCAGTTACTCTAGCGGGAGCCCGAATGAGCAGTTCTTC. Translating gives CASSYSSGSPNEQFF.

This clone has only a few counts. The chain joins TRBV2 to TRBJ2-1, with D tentatively TRBD2 (5 bases). The CDR3 spans 15 residues. Per the germline V gene, CDR1 is SNHLY and CDR2 is FYNNEI. V was pared by 3 bases and J by 4 bases, with 13 bases between. CDR3 DNA: TGTGCCAGCAGTGAGGTTAGCGCAGTATACAATGAGCAGTTCTTC. It is translated as CASSEVSAVYNEQFF. Full variable domain (missing parts from reference TRBV2 and TRBJ2-1): EPEVTQTPSHQVTQMGQEVILRCVPISNHLYFYWYRQILGQKVEFLVSFYNNEISEKSEIFDDQFSVERPDGSNFTLKIRSTKLEDSAMYFCASSEVSAVYNEQFFGPGTRLTVL.

V is TRBV20-1 and J is TRBJ2-5; 7 bases fit TRBD2. The CDR3 consists of 17 residues. Germline V CDR1 and CDR2: DFQATT, SNEGSKA (reference sequence). V was clipped by 3 bases and J by 2 bases; unmatched bases: 15. The CDR3 nucleotides are TGCAGTGCTAGTAAGGCTAGCGGAGGAGGCCTTCAAGAGACCCAGTACTTC. Translating it yields CSASKASGGGLQETQYF.

This clone was counted a few times. This chain uses TRBV2 with TRBJ1-4; 7 nucleotides line up with TRBD1. Germline V gene sequence: CDR1 SNHLY, CDR2 FYNNEI. This CDR3 has 14 amino acids. The trim removed 10 bases at V and 7 bases at J, leaving 12 bases unmatched. CDR3 protein: CATRTGTVLEKLFF. CDR3 in DNA: TGTGCCACCAGGACCGGGACAGTTCTTGAAAAACTGTTTTTT.

The CDR3 protein is CASSITPGQGAYEQYF. The CDR3 DNA follows: TGTGCCAGCAGCATTACACCGGGACAGGGAGCCTACGAGCAGTACTTC. The chain recombines TRBV5-6 with TRBJ2-7; 9 bases map to TRBD1. Germline V gene lookup returns CDR1 SGHDT and CDR2 YYEEEE. CDR3 length equals 16 residues. V lost 4 bases, J lost 2 bases, and 10 bases stayed unmatched.

This chain joins TRBV10-3 and TRBJ2-1; 9 bases match TRBD2. Germline CDR1 ENHRY, CDR2 SYGVKD. This CDR3 has 18 amino acids. V lost 3 bases, J lost 8 bases, and 17 bases stayed unmatched. The CDR3 loop is CAISDLVQVAGVVHEQFF. The CDR3 DNA reads TGTGCCATCAGTGATTTGGTGCAGGTAGCGGGAGTAGTCCATGAGCAGTTCTTC.

This clone was seen only a few times. The chain recombines TRBV1 with TRBJ1-5; TRBD1, the table's D call, lacks a check against the DNA. TRBV1 is termed a pseudogene. The CDR3 covers 16 residues. CDR3 region: CTSSHGQGCFNQPQHF. CDR3 nucleotides: TGCACCAGCAGCCACGGACAGGGGTGCTTCAATCAGCCCCAGCATTTT.